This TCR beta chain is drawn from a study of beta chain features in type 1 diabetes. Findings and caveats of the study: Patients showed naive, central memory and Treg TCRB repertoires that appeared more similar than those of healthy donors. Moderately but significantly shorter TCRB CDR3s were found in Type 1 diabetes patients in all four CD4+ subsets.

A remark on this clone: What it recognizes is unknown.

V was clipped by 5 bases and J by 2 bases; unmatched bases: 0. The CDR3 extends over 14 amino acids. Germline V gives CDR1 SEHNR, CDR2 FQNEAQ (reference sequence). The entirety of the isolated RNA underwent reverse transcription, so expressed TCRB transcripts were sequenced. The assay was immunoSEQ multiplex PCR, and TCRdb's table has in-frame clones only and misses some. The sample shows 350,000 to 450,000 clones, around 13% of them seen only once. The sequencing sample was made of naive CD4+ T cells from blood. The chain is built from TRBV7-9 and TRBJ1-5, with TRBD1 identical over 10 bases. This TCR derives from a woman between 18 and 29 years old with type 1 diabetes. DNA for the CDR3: TGTGCCAGCAGCGGACAGGGGGGCAATCAGCCCCAGCATTTT. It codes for CASSGQGGNQPQHF.